This TCR beta chain was obtained from a study of siplizumab effects on memory and regulatory T cells. TCRdb's copy holds only in-frame clones and misses some; the assay was immunoSEQ multiplex PCR. Found here are under 95,000 clones, approximately 95% of them singletons; the top ten hold over 0.25%. Material for sequencing was non-Treg CD4+ T cells sorted from blood. The sequence came from a human donor in good health.

CDR3 in DNA: TGCGCCAGCAGCTTGGGGGACACACGGGAGACCCAGTACTTC. This sequence encodes CASSLGDTRETQYF. This chain links TRBV5-1 with TRBJ2-5; D might be TRBD1 (6 bases). Per the germline V gene, CDR1 is SGHRS and CDR2 is YFSETQ. V lost 0 bases, J lost 5 bases, and 11 bases lay in between. The CDR3 covers 14 residues.